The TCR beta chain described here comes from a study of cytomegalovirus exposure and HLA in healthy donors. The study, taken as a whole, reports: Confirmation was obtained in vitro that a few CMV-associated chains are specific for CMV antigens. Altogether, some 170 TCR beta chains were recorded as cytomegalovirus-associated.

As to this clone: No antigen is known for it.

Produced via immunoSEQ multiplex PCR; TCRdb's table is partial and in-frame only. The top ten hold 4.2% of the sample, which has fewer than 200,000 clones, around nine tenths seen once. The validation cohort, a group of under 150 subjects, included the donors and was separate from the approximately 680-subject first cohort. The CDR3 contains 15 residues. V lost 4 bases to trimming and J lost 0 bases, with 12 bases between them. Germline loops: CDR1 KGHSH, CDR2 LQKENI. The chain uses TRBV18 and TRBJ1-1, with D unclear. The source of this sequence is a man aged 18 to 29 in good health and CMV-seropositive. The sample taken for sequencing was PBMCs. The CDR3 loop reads CASSHGRAMNTEAFF. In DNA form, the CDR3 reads TGTGCCAGCTCACATGGTCGAGCCATGAACACTGAAGCTTTCTTT. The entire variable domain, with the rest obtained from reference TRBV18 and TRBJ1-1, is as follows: NAGVMQNPRHLVRRRGQEARLRCSPMKGHSHVYWYRQLPEEGLKFMVYLQKENIIDESGMPKERFSAEFPKEGPSILRIQQVVRGDSAAYFCASSHGRAMNTEAFFGQGTRLTVV.